What follows are 31 T cell receptor beta chains derived from one specimen sequenced in a study of blood T cell repertoires in COVID-19. The assay was immunoSEQ multiplex PCR, and TCRdb's table has in-frame clones only and misses some. This sample carries 170,000 or so clones, 84% of them seen once, and the ten largest clones take roughly an eighth. The sequencing input was peripheral blood. Receptors originate from a man younger than 35 with active or convalescent COVID-19.

The V gene is TRBV15, the J gene TRBJ2-7; TRBD1 is a possible D gene (6 bases). The CDR3 extends over 13 amino acids. The V end was cut by 5 bases, the J end by 0 bases, with 8 bases between. Looked up from germline, CDR1 is LNHNV and CDR2 is YYDKDF (reference sequence). The CDR3 DNA reads TGTGCCACCAGCCCGGACAGCTCCTACGAGCAGTACTTC. It yields the protein CATSPDSSYEQYF.

The chain has TRBV18 and TRBJ2-2; a weak D match, TRBD2 (5 bases). The CDR3 is 17 residues long. V dropped 0 bases and J dropped 1 base, with 12 bases sitting between them. CDR1 KGHSH and CDR2 LQKENI come from the germline V gene. The chain's CDR3 is CASSPPITAVNTGELFF. The CDR3 nucleotides are TGTGCCAGCTCACCACCGATAACAGCGGTGAACACCGGGGAGCTGTTTTTT.

The J gene is TRBJ2-2, the V gene TRBV20-1; 8 bases line up with TRBD2. The CDR3 totals 14 residues. The V and J ends lost 3 bases and 6 bases, in that order; junction bases with no gene match: 6. CDR1 and CDR2 from the germline V gene are DFQATT and SNEGSKA (reference sequence). CDR3 DNA sequence: TGCAGTGCTAGTCACGCGGGGGGATCCGGGGAGCTGTTTTTT. It codes for CSASHAGGSGELFF.

This clone came up once. J is TRBJ2-7 and V is TRBV5-4; TRBD1 agrees at 7 bases. Unmatched junction bases numbered 4, after V lost 4 bases and J lost 3 bases. Germline lookup yields CDR1 SGHNT and CDR2 YYREEE (reference sequence). The CDR3 spans 13 residues. CDR3 DNA: TGTGCCAGCAGCCTCCGGGACAGCTACGAGCAGTACTTC. It codes for CASSLRDSYEQYF. The complete variable domain, with remaining parts taken from reference TRBV5-4 and TRBJ2-7, reads ETGVTQSPTHLIKTRGQQVTLRCSSQSGHNTVSWYQQALGQGPQFIFQYYREEENGRGNFPPRFSGLQFPNYSSELNVNALELDDSALYLCASSLRDSYEQYFGPGTRLTVT.

The V and J genes are TRBV6-5 and TRBJ1-5; no firm D call. Looked up from germline, CDR1 is MNHEY and CDR2 is SVGAGI. V lost 0 bases, J lost 7 bases, and 7 bases lay in between. This CDR3 region has 13 residues. CDR3: CASSYSRYQPQHF. CDR3 nucleotides: TGTGCCAGCAGTTACTCGCGGTACCAGCCCCAGCATTTT.

The chain combines TRBV3-1 (or the pseudogene TRBV3-2) with TRBJ1-6; D call uncertain. V was shortened by 5 bases and J by 1 base, with 12 bases between the two germline ends. The CDR3 totals 16 residues. Germline V gives CDR1 LGHDT, CDR2 YNNKEL (reference sequence). CDR3 sequence (DNA): TGTGCCAGCAGCTCTCGGGGATTATCCTATAATTCACCCCTCCACTTT. Amino acid sequence: CASSSRGLSYNSPLHF.

The gene calls are TRBV7-9 and TRBJ1-5, with 9 bases matching TRBD1. The V segment lost 1 base and the J segment 5 bases; nucleotides outside the gene matches: 3. Germline V CDR1 and CDR2: SEHNR, FQNEAQ (reference sequence). This CDR3 is built from 15 residues. Written as DNA, the CDR3 is TGTGCCAGCAGCTTAGGGACAGGGGTTCATCAGCCCCAGCATTTT. Translated: CASSLGTGVHQPQHF.

The rearrangement links TRBV6-1 to TRBJ2-1; 9 bases map to TRBD2. Germline values: CDR1 MNHNS, CDR2 SASEGT. CDR3 length: 19 residues. V shed 3 bases, J shed 3 bases, and the junction held 15 bases outside the gene matches. Here the CDR3 DNA reads TGTGCCAGCAGTGACCAGGCTAGCGGGACACTCGTCCTCTACAATGAGCAGTTCTTC. Encoded protein: CASSDQASGTLVLYNEQFF.

This clone appeared once. The chain joins TRBV7-2 to TRBJ2-5; D is uncertain. CDR1 is SGHTA, CDR2 FQGNSA, per germline. The V end lost 0 bases, the J end lost 1 base, and 9 bases lay between the germline ends. The CDR3 runs 15 residues. The CDR3 here is CASSLARNSQETQYF. CDR3 nucleotide sequence: TGTGCCAGCAGCTTAGCTCGAAACAGCCAAGAGACCCAGTACTTC.

The chain carries TRBV3-1 (or the pseudogene TRBV3-2) and TRBJ2-1; D not resolved. V dropped 3 bases and J dropped 2 bases, with 11 bases sitting between them. Germline V gene lookup returns CDR1 LGHDT and CDR2 YNNKEL (reference sequence). The CDR3 totals 15 residues. The CDR3 loop is CASSHWSTPYNEQFF. The CDR3 nucleotides read TGTGCCAGCAGCCATTGGTCCACTCCCTACAATGAGCAGTTCTTC.

The CDR3 DNA sequence: TGTGCCAGCAGTTTATCGATTTGGGACAGGGCGAATTCACCCCTCCACTTT. Encoded protein: CASSLSIWDRANSPLHF. The chain carries TRBV27 and TRBJ1-6, with 9 bases fitting TRBD1. J was trimmed by 7 bases and V by 0 bases; bases with no gene match: 7. CDR3 length: 17 amino acids. The germline gives CDR1 MNHEY, CDR2 SMNVEV (reference sequence).

The chain uses TRBV2 and TRBJ2-5; D possibly corresponds to TRBD1 (6 bases). The CDR3 extends over 13 amino acids. Trimming removed 7 bases at V and 2 bases at J, with 11 bases between. CDR1 is SNHLY, CDR2 FYNNEI, per germline. The CDR3 bases are TGTGCCAGCAAAGGGGGAGAACAAGAGACCCAGTACTTC. Amino acids: CASKGGEQETQYF.

The rearrangement uses TRBV3-1 (or the pseudogene TRBV3-2) and TRBJ2-2, with 12 bases identical to TRBD2. The CDR3 contains 17 residues. V gave up 9 bases and J gave up 1 base; unmatched junction bases: 9. Per the germline V gene, CDR1 is LGHDT and CDR2 is YNNKEL (reference sequence). The CDR3 coding sequence is TGTGCCAGTAGACTAGCGGGAGAGGGAAGGAACACCGGGGAGCTGTTTTTT. This translates into CASRLAGEGRNTGELFF.

The rearrangement links TRBV12-3 or TRBV12-4 to TRBJ2-7, with a possible D match to TRBD2 (6 bases). This CDR3 is built from 13 residues. Trimming took off 6 bases at V and 6 bases at J, with 15 bases between the two ends. This CDR3 reads CASRYTRGGEQYF. CDR3 in DNA: TGTGCCAGCAGATACACGAGGGGAGGCGAGCAGTACTTC.

The chain has TRBV10-1 and TRBJ1-1; D is uncertain. V was cut by 10 bases and J by 0 bases, with 21 bases left in between. The CDR3 covers 16 residues. Germline loops: CDR1 WNHNN, CDR2 SYGVQD (reference sequence). In DNA, the CDR3 is TGCGCCATAAAGAGGTCGAGCCTATTAATGAACACTGAAGCTTTCTTT. This gives the protein CAIKRSSLLMNTEAFF.

This clone appeared a single time. V gene TRBV7-9 combines with J gene TRBJ2-2, with 7 positions matching TRBD1. This CDR3 contains 16 residues. Trimming took 0 bases from V and 7 from J; bases not matched to a gene: 8. Germline CDR1 is SEHNR and CDR2 is FQNEAQ (reference sequence). This chain's CDR3 is CASSLARQGNVGELFF. Here the CDR3 DNA reads TGTGCCAGCAGCTTAGCGAGACAGGGAAATGTCGGGGAGCTGTTTTTT.

The V gene is TRBV7-9, the J gene TRBJ2-7; 9 positions agree with TRBD1. CDR1 is SEHNR and CDR2 is FQNEAQ in the germline V gene (reference sequence). With 5 bases clipped from V and 9 bases from J, the junction kept 5 bases outside the gene matches. The CDR3 sequence is 12 residues long. CDR3 sequence (DNA): TGTGCCAGCAGCCCGGACAGGGGACGGCAGTACTTC. Translating gives CASSPDRGRQYF.

The genes are TRBV11-2 and TRBJ2-5, with TRBD2 matching 7 bases. There are 17 residues in the CDR3. The germline gives CDR1 SGHAT, CDR2 FQNNGV. J gave up 4 bases and V 2 bases, and 13 bases lay outside the gene matches. The chain's CDR3 is CASSLNTGRMAGETQYF. CDR3 sequence (DNA): TGTGCCAGCAGCTTAAATACCGGGAGGATGGCCGGAGAGACCCAGTACTTC.

The CDR3 reads CASSLGQGYEQYF. The CDR3 DNA follows: TGTGCCAGCAGTCTAGGACAGGGCTACGAGCAGTACTTC. The rearrangement links TRBV6-5 to TRBJ2-7; 8 nucleotides line up with TRBD1. The CDR3 runs 13 residues. The ends lost 5 bases at V and 3 bases at J; junction bases unmatched: 3. CDR1 MNHEY and CDR2 SVGAGI come from the germline V gene.

The chain has TRBV20-1 and TRBJ2-1, with a tentative D call TRBD2 (5 bases). CDR1 is DFQATT and CDR2 is SNEGSKA in the germline V gene (reference sequence). V lost 3 bases and J 9 bases, leaving 9 bases between the germline ends. This CDR3 has 11 residues. The CDR3, as DNA: TGCAGTGCTAGCGACTATAGTGAGCAGTTCTTC. Amino acid sequence: CSASDYSEQFF.

The V and J genes are TRBV19 and TRBJ2-7; D gene ambiguous. Germline V CDR1 and CDR2: LNHDA, SQIVND (reference sequence). CDR3 length equals 16 residues. V dropped 5 bases and J dropped 0 bases, with 17 bases sitting between them. The chain's CDR3 is CASSSAVVSSSYEQYF. CDR3 coding DNA: TGTGCCAGTAGTTCTGCGGTGGTTTCCTCCTCCTACGAGCAGTACTTC.

The chain recombines TRBV6-6 with TRBJ1-3; 11 bases are a match to TRBD1. Germline CDR1 reads MNHNY; CDR2 reads SVGAGI (reference sequence). J lost 3 bases, V lost 5 bases, and 6 bases had no gene match. The CDR3 has 16 amino acids. The CDR3 loop is CASSHGQGAVGNTIYF. The DNA of the CDR3 is TGTGCCAGCAGTCACGGACAGGGGGCGGTTGGAAACACCATATATTTT.

This chain uses TRBV5-4 with TRBJ2-7; TRBD2 agrees at 7 bases. The CDR3 sequence is 15 residues long. Germline V gives CDR1 SGHNT, CDR2 YYREEE (reference sequence). The ends lost 4 bases at V and 2 bases at J; junction bases unmatched: 9. CDR3 DNA sequence: TGTGCCAGCAGCCCTAGCGGAGGGACCACCTACGAGCAGTACTTC. Translated, it gives CASSPSGGTTYEQYF.

This sequence joins TRBV28 and TRBJ1-2, with D possibly matching TRBD1 (5 bases). The germline V and J ends were trimmed by 3 bases and 5 bases, with 16 bases remaining between them. The CDR3 has 15 amino acids. Germline-derived CDR1 and CDR2 are MDHEN and SYDVKM. The CDR3 bases are TGTGCCAGCAGTTTGGCCAGGGAGGCTTCTTATGGCTACACCTTC. This encodes CASSLAREASYGYTF.

The V call is TRBV5-1, the J call TRBJ1-4, with 10 positions matching TRBD1. Germline V gene data show CDR1 as SGHRS and CDR2 as YFSETQ. This CDR3 contains 15 residues. V gave up 2 bases and J gave up 12 bases; unmatched junction bases: 10. CDR3 sequence (DNA): TGCGCCAGCAGCTTTGGGGACAGGGGTTTTGAGGAACTGTTTTTT. Encoded protein: CASSFGDRGFEELFF.

This sequence joins TRBV6-2 or TRBV6-3 and TRBJ1-6; the D is unclear. Germline-derived CDR1 and CDR2 are MNHEY and SVGEGT. The germline V and J ends were trimmed by 5 bases and 7 bases, with 6 bases remaining between them. This CDR3 comprises 12 residues. The CDR3 spells CASSTSNSPLHF. As DNA, the CDR3 is TGTGCCAGCAGTACTTCAAATTCACCCCTCCACTTT.

The J gene is TRBJ1-5, the V gene TRBV19, with D perhaps TRBD1 (5 bases). Germline V gene sequence: CDR1 LNHDA, CDR2 SQIVND (reference sequence). Between the trimmed V and J ends, which lost 0 bases and 3 bases, there was a span of 12 bases. The CDR3 covers 16 residues. In DNA, the CDR3 is TGTGCCAGTAGTATAGATTGGGGCAGGGACAATCAGCCCCAGCATTTT. Its translation: CASSIDWGRDNQPQHF.

This clone was found once. The chain joins TRBV28 to TRBJ1-2; D might be TRBD1 (6 bases). The V end was cut by 5 bases, the J end by 2 bases, with 12 bases between. Per germline, CDR1 MDHEN and CDR2 SYDVKM. The CDR3 consists of 14 residues. CDR3 region: CASSTGTGNYGYTF. In DNA form, the CDR3 reads TGTGCCAGCAGTACCGGAACAGGGAACTATGGCTACACCTTC.

The gene calls are TRBV12-5 and TRBJ2-7; 8 nucleotides align to TRBD2. Germline lookup yields CDR1 LGHNT and CDR2 FRNRAP. The CDR3 loop spans 14 amino acids. With V trimmed by 6 bases and J by 7 bases, 11 bases remained unmatched. CDR3: CASGGGAIPREQYF. In DNA form, the CDR3 reads TGTGCTAGTGGCGGGGGGGCAATCCCTCGGGAGCAGTACTTC.

The J gene is TRBJ2-6, the V gene TRBV11-3, with D unclear. The germline gives CDR1 SGHNT, CDR2 YENEEA. V lost 0 bases and J lost 0, with 3 bases in between. CDR3 length: 15 amino acids. CDR3 sequence reads: CASSLDSSGANVLTF. The CDR3 nucleotides are TGTGCCAGCAGCTTAGACAGCTCTGGGGCCAACGTCCTGACTTTC.

This clone was observed a few times. V and J are TRBV6-5 and TRBJ1-4; the match to TRBD1 covers 8 bases. Germline V gene sequence: CDR1 MNHEY, CDR2 SVGAGI. The V and J ends lost 6 bases and 1 base, in that order; junction bases with no gene match: 4. The CDR3 has 15 amino acids. The CDR3 DNA follows: TGTGCCAGCAGGGACAGGGAGGGAACTAATGAAAAACTGTTTTTT. It specifies CASRDREGTNEKLFF.